Each of the 4 T cell receptor beta chains below was sequenced from the same sample in a study of blood T cells in healthy people across ages (dated by TCRdb to between 2014 and 2017). Library method: 5' RACE. Sequencer: Illumina HiSeq 2500. The second PCR ran for roughly 7 to 12 cycles and used a J-beta primer mix along with a sample-barcoded 5' primer. In TCRdb, the public reads were trimmed at Q25 with fastp and aligned with MiXCR, with productive beta chains retained. Rows matching on CDR3 protein sequence are summarized as one entry with the most common DNA and genes. For this sample the table gives 1.5 million to 2 million distinct CDR3 sequences, of which roughly 52% were detected only once. The ten largest clones add up to more than 2% of the sample. Sequencing input: blood. These receptors all come from a woman in her thirties or forties in good health.

This clonotype has more than one count but fewer than ten. The chain is built from TRBV20-1 and TRBJ2-7; 12 bases are shared with TRBD2. The CDR3 loop spans 17 amino acids. V lost 1 base and J lost 1; bases outside the gene matches: 8. The germline CDR1 and CDR2 sequences are DFQATT and SNEGSKA (reference sequence). DNA for the CDR3: TGCAGTGCTAGAGCACTAGCGGGGGGATTGGTTTCCTACGAGCAGTACTTC. Its protein product is CSARALAGGLVSYEQYF.

The chain links TRBV7-2 to TRBJ2-7, with 7 positions matching TRBD1. Germline V gene lookup returns CDR1 SGHTA and CDR2 FQGNSA. This CDR3 has 13 amino acids. Trimming at V came to 5 bases and at J to 5 bases, leaving 6 bases not matched to a gene. As DNA, the CDR3 is TGTGCCAGCAGCGGTAGGGACAGCGACGAGCAGTACTTC. Translated: CASSGRDSDEQYF.

This clonotype was recorded a few times. This rearrangement joins TRBV27 to TRBJ2-1; 8 bases agree with TRBD2. Germline trimming cut 3 bases from V and 10 bases from J; bases unmatched to any gene: 11. The CDR3 is made up of 15 amino acids. CDR1 is MNHEY, CDR2 SMNVEV, per germline (reference sequence). CDR3 sequence: CASSFGPSGGREQFF. CDR3 nucleotides: TGTGCCAGCAGTTTTGGCCCCAGCGGGGGCCGCGAGCAGTTCTTC.

This chain joins TRBV28 and TRBJ2-1; TRBD2 matches 11 bases. Germline loops: CDR1 MDHEN, CDR2 SYDVKM. The CDR3 has 16 amino acids. J was trimmed by 3 bases and V by 5 bases; bases with no gene match: 6. This CDR3 is CASSLSGGAFYNEQFF. CDR3 DNA sequence: TGTGCCAGCAGTCTTAGCGGGGGGGCCTTCTACAATGAGCAGTTCTTC.